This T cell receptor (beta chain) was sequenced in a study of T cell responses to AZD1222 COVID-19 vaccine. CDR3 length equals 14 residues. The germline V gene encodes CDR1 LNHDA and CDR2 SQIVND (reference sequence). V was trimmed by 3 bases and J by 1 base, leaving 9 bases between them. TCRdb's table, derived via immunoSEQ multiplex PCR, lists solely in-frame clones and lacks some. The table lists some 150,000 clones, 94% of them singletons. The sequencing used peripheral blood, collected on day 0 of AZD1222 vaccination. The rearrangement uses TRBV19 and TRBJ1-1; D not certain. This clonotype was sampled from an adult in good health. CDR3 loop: CASSILSANTEAFF. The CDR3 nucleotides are TGTGCCAGTAGTATCCTGTCCGCGAACACTGAAGCTTTCTTT.